A single sample is the source of the 4 T cell receptor beta chains below, sequenced in a study of OX40 agonist ivuxolimab in advanced cancers. Clones were sequenced by immunoSEQ multiplex PCR, and TCRdb holds only the in-frame ones, with some missing. Seen here are about 71,000 clones, about 89% observed once, and the top ten hold 14% to 15%. This sample comprised CD4+ or CD8+ T cells sorted from blood, obtained in a trial of the OX40 agonist ivuxolimab. These TCRs come from an adult with an advanced solid tumor such as melanoma, head and neck, liver or kidney cancer.

The V and J genes are TRBV6-5 and TRBJ1-1, with D maybe TRBD1 (6 bases). CDR3 length equals 14 residues. CDR1 is MNHEY, CDR2 SVGAGI, per germline. The V and J ends lost 7 bases and 4 bases respectively, with 16 bases between them. CDR3 DNA sequence: TGTGCCAGCACCGAAATACAGGGCGGCACTGAAGCTTTCTTT. The encoded protein is CASTEIQGGTEAFF.

The chain is built from TRBV27 and TRBJ2-5; no reliable D call. The CDR3 spans 13 residues. Per the germline V gene, CDR1 is MNHEY and CDR2 is SMNVEV (reference sequence). Between the trimmed V and J ends, which lost 4 bases and 0 bases, there was a span of 6 bases. The DNA of the CDR3 is TGTGCCAGCAGTTCTGGAGACCAAGAGACCCAGTACTTC. As protein: CASSSGDQETQYF.

The chain carries TRBV19 and TRBJ2-1; 9 positions match TRBD2. This CDR3 has 16 residues. Germline V gene data show CDR1 as LNHDA and CDR2 as SQIVND (reference sequence). Losses at the gene ends were 5 bases for V and 4 bases for J; bases not matched to a gene: 9. The CDR3: CASSPHPSGIYNEQFF. The CDR3, as DNA: TGTGCCAGTAGTCCCCACCCTAGCGGGATATACAATGAGCAGTTCTTC.

CDR3 DNA: TGTGCCAGCAGCCGACGGGACAGCGACAATGAGCAGTTCTTC. This codes for CASSRRDSDNEQFF. The V call is TRBV4-2, the J call TRBJ2-1, with 7 bases fitting TRBD1. Per the germline V gene, CDR1 is LGHNA and CDR2 is YNFKEQ. The J segment lost 5 bases and the V segment lost 4 bases, leaving 5 bases of the junction unmatched. The CDR3 has 14 residues.